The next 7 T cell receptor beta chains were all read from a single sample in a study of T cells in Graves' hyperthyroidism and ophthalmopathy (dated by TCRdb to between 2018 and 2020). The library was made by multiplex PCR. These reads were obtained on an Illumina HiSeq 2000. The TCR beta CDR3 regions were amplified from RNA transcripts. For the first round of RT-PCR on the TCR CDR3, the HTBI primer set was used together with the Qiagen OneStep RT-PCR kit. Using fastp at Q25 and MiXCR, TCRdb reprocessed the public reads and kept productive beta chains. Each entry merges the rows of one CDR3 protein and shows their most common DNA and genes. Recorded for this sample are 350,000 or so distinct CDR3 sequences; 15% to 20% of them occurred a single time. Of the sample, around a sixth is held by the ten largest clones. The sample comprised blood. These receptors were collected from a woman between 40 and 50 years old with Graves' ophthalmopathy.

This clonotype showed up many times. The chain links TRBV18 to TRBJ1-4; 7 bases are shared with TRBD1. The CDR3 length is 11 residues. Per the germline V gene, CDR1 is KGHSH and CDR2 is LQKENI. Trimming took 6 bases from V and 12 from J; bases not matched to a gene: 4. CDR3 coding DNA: TGTGCCAGCTCCATCACAGGGGAACTGTTTTTT. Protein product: CASSITGELFF. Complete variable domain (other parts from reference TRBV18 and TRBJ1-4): NAGVMQNPRHLVRRRGQEARLRCSPMKGHSHVYWYRQLPEEGLKFMVYLQKENIIDESGMPKERFSAEFPKEGPSILRIQQVVRGDSAAYFCASSITGELFFGSGTQLSVL.

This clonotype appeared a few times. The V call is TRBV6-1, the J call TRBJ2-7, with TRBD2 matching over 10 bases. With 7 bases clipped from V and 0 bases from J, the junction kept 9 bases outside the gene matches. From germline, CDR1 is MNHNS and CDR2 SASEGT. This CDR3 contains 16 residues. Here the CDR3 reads CASNRLAGQSSYEQYF. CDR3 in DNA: TGTGCCAGCAACAGACTAGCGGGCCAGAGCTCCTACGAGCAGTACTTC.

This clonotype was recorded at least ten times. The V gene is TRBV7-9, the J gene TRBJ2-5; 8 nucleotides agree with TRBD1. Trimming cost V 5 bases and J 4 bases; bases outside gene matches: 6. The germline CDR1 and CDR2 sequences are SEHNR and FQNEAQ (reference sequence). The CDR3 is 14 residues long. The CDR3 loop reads CASSLTGAGETQYF. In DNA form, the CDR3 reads TGTGCCAGCAGCCTGACAGGGGCTGGAGAGACCCAGTACTTC. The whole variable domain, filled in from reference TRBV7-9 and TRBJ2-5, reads DTGVSQNPRHKITKRGQNVTFRCDPISEHNRLYWYRQTLGQGPEFLTYFQNEAQLEKSRLLSDRFSAERPKGSFSTLEIQRTEQGDSAMYLCASSLTGAGETQYFGPGTRLLVL.

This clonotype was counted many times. Here the CDR3 reads CASSFKHNTEAFF. The CDR3 region has the DNA TGTGCCAGCAGTTTCAAGCACAACACTGAAGCTTTCTTT. The chain uses TRBV27 and TRBJ1-1, with D hard to call. CDR1 and CDR2 from the germline V gene are MNHEY and SMNVEV (reference sequence). The V end was cut by 3 bases, the J end by 2 bases, with 7 bases between. The CDR3 has 13 residues.

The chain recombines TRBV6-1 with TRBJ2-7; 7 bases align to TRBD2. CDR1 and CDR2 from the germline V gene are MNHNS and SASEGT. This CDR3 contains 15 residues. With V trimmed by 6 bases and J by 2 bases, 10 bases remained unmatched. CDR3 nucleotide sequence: TGTGCCAGCAGCCCCAGCGGGGACGGTCCCTACGAGCAGTACTTC. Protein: CASSPSGDGPYEQYF.

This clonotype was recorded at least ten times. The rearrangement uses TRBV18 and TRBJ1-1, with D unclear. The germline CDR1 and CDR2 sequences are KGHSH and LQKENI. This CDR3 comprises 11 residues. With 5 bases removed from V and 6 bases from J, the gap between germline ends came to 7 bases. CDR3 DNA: TGTGCCAGCTCAGCGGCTGCTGAAGCTTTCTTT. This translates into CASSAAAEAFF.

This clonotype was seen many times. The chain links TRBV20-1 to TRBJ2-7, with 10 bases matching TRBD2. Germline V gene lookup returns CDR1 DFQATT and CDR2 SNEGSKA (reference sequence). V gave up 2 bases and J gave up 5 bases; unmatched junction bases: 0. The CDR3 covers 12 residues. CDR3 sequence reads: CSARLAGDEQYF. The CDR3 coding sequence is TGCAGTGCTAGACTAGCGGGAGACGAGCAGTACTTC.